The entry below gives a single TCR beta chain sequence along with its context. The sample is drawn from a study of T cell repertoires in aging, cancer and after chemotherapy. As for the study in general: Repeat sampling of healthy donors over several months to years showed clear clonal overlap.

Amplification of TCR beta used genomic DNA extracted from peripheral blood. Rearranged V-D-J TRB sequences were amplified with a mixed TRB-A/B primer pool. MiXCR, run by TCRdb on the multiplex PCR reads, gives a single entry per CDR3 protein. The sample holds over 8,500 distinct CDR3 sequences, 35% to 50% seen once. V trimming: 6 bases; J trimming: 6 bases; junction bases outside the gene matches: 9. Germline assignment: CDR1 MDHEN and CDR2 SYDVKM. There are 15 residues in the CDR3. This clonotype originated in a human donor in good health. This chain connects TRBV28 to TRBJ2-7, with 12 bases aligning to TRBD2. What was sequenced was blood. The CDR3: CASSLAGGPLGEQYF. The CDR3 DNA follows: TGTGCCAGCAGCCTAGCGGGGGGGCCTCTTGGCGAGCAGTACTTC.